This entry features one T cell receptor (beta chain) sequence. Its antigen is still unknown. The sample comes from a study of T cell responses to AZD1222 COVID-19 vaccine. The study's findings and limits: Vaccine-associated CD4 TCRs ranged over spike, dominating at 160-218 and 743-854. Most donors were white British, females outnumbered males, and clonal diversity was possibly underestimated.

TCRdb's copy holds only in-frame clones and misses some; the assay was immunoSEQ multiplex PCR. In the table there are just under 90,000 clones, 89% of which are singletons. The CDR3 sequence is 13 residues long. CDR1 SGHTA and CDR2 FQGNSA come from the germline V gene. V was shortened by 4 bases and J by 7 bases, with 14 bases between the two germline ends. The genes are TRBV7-2 and TRBJ2-7; D gene uncertain. Material: peripheral blood, obtained 28 days after the second AZD1222 dose. The TCR sequence derives from an adult who received the AZD1222 COVID-19 vaccine. CDR3 coding DNA: TGTGCCAGCAGCTCAGGACGCGATGAGGAGCAGTACTTC. Protein sequence: CASSSGRDEEQYF.